Below, one T cell receptor beta chain is given with its context. Autoimmune disease history or systemic immunosuppression was exclusionary. The protocol was immunoSEQ multiplex PCR, while the TCRdb copy is restricted to in-frame clones and leaves out a portion. The sample lists approximately 79,000 clones; 80% to 95% were seen once. The sample belongs to a study of OX40 agonist ivuxolimab in advanced cancers. Study details: Patients in the trial were receiving intravenous ivuxolimab every 2 weeks, at doses of 0.01 to 10 mg/kg.

The germline V gene encodes CDR1 LGHNA and CDR2 YSLEER. The CDR3 consists of 14 residues. V lost 3 bases and J 1 base, leaving 9 bases between the germline ends. The origin of this receptor is an adult with an advanced solid tumor such as melanoma, head and neck, liver or kidney cancer. V usage is TRBV4-3 and J usage is TRBJ1-1, with D maybe TRBD1 (5 bases). Sequencing used CD4+ or CD8+ T cells sorted from blood, obtained in a trial of the OX40 agonist ivuxolimab. The CDR3 here is CASSHGGGNTEAFF. Here the CDR3 DNA reads TGCGCCAGCAGCCACGGGGGTGGGAACACTGAAGCTTTCTTT.